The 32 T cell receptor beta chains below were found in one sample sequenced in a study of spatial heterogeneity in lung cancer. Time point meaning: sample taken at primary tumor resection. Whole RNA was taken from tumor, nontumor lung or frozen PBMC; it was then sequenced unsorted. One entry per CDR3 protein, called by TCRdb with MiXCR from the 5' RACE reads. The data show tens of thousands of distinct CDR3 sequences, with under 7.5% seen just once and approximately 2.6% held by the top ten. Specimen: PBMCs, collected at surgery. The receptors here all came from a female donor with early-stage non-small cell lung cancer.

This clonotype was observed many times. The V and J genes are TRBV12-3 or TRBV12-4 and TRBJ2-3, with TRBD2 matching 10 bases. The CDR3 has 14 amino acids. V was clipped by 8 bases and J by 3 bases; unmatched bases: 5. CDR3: CASSGLASTDTQYF. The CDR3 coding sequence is TGTGCCAGCTCGGGACTAGCGTCGACAGATACGCAGTATTTT.

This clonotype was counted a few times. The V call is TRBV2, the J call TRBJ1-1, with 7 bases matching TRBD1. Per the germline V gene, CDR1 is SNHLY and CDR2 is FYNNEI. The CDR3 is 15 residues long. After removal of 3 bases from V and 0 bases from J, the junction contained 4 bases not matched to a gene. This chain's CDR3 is CASSEGQPMNTEAFF. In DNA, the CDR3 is TGTGCCAGCAGTGAGGGACAGCCGATGAACACTGAAGCTTTCTTT.

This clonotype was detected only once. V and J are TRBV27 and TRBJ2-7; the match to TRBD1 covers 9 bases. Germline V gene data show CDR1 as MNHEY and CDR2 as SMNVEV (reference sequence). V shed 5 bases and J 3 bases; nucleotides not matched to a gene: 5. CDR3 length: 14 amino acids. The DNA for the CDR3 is TGTGCCAGCAGTCCCTGGGGACAGGGCTACGAGCAGTACTTC. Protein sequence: CASSPWGQGYEQYF.

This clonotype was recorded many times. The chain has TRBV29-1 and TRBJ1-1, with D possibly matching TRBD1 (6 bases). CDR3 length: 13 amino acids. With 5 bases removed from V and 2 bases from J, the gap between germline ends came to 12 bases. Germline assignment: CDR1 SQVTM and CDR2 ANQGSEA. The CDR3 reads CSVIRDINTEAFF. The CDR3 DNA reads TGCAGCGTTATCCGGGACATAAACACTGAAGCTTTCTTT.

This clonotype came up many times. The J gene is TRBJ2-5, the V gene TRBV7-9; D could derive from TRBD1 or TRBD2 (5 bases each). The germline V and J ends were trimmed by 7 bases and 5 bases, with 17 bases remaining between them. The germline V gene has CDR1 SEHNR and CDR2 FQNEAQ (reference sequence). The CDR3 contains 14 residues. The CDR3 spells CASTLGIAGETQYF. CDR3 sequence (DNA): TGTGCCAGCACCCTCGGGATCGCAGGGGAGACCCAGTACTTC.

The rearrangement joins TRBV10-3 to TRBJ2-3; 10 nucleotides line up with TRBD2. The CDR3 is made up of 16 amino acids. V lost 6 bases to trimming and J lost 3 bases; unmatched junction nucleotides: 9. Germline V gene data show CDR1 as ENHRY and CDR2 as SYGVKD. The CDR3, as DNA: TGTGCCATCAGAAGAAGCGGGGGGGCCGGAACAGATACGCAGTATTTT. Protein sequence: CAIRRSGGAGTDTQYF.

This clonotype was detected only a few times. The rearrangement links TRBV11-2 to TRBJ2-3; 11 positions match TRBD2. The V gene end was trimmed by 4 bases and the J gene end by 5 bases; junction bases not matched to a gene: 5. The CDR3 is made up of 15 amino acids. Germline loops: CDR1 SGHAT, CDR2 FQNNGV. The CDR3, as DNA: TGTGCCAGCAGCTCCCAGGGACTAGCGGAAGATACGCAGTATTTT. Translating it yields CASSSQGLAEDTQYF.

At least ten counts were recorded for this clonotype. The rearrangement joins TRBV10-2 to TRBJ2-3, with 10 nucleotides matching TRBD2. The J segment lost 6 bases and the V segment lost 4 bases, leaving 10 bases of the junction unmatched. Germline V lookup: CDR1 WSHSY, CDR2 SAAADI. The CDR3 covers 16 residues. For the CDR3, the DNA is TGCGCCAGCAGTGGTCGTGCTAGCGGGGGATCTGATACGCAGTATTTT. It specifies CASSGRASGGSDTQYF.

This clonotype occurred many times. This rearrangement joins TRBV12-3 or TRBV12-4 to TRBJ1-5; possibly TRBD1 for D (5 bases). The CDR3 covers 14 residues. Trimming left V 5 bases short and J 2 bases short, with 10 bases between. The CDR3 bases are TGTGCCAGCAGTCCCGCGACAGGCAATCAGCCCCAGCATTTT. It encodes CASSPATGNQPQHF.

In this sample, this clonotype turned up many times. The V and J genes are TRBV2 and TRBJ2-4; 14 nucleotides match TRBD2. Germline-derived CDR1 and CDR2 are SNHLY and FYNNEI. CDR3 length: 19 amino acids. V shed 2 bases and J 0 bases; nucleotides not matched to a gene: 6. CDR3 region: CASSERGLAGALAKNIQYF. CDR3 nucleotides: TGTGCCAGCAGTGAAAGGGGACTAGCGGGGGCCCTAGCCAAAAACATTCAGTACTTC.

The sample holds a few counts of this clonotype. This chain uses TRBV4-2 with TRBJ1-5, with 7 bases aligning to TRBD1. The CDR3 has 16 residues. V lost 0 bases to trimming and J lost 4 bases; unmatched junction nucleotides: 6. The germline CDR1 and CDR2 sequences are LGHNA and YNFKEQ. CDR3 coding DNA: TGTGCCAGCAGCCAAGAGGAGGACAGGACAAATCAGCCCCAGCATTTT. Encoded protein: CASSQEEDRTNQPQHF.

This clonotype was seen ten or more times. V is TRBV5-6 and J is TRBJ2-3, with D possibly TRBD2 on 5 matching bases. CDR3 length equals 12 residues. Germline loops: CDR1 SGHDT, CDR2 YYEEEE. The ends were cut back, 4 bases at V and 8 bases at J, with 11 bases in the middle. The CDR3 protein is CASSAGLTTQYF. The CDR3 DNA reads TGTGCCAGCAGCGCGGGTCTGACTACGCAGTATTTT.

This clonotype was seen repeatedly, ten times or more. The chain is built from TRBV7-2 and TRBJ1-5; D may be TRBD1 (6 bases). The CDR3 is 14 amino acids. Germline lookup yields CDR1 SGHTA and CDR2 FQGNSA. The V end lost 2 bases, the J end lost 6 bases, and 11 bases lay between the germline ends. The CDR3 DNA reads TGTGCCAGCAGCTTAACAGGGAATAGTCAGCCCCAGCATTTT. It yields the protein CASSLTGNSQPQHF. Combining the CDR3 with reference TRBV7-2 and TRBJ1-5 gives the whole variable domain GAGVSQSPSNKVTEKGKDVELRCDPISGHTALYWYRQSLGQGLEFLIYFQGNSAPDKSGLPSDRFSAERTGGSVSTLTIQRTQQEDSAVYLCASSLTGNSQPQHFGDGTRLSIL.

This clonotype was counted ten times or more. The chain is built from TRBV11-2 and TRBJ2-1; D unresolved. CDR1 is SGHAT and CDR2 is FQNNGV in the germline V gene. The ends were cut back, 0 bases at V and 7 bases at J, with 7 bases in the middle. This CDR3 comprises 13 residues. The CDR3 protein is CASSLDRVNEQFF. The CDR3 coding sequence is TGTGCCAGCAGCTTAGACCGCGTAAATGAGCAGTTCTTC.

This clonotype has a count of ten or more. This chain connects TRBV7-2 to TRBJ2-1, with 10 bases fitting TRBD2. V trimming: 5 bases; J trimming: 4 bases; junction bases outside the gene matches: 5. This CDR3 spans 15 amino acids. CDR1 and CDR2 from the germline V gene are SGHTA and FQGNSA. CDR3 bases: TGTGCCAGCAGCCTAAGCGGGGGGGCGTACAATGAGCAGTTCTTC. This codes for CASSLSGGAYNEQFF.

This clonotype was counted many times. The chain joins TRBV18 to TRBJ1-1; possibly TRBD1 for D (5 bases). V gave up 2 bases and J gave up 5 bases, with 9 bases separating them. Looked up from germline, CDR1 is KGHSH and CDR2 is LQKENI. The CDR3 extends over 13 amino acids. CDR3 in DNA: TGTGCCAGCTCACCAGCAGGGTCTACTGAAGCTTTCTTT. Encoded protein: CASSPAGSTEAFF.

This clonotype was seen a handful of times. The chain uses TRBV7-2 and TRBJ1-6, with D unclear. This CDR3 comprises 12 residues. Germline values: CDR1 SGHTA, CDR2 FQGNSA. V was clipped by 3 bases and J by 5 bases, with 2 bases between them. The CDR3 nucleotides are TGTGCCAGCAGCTTTAATAATTCACCCCTCCACTTT. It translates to CASSFNNSPLHF.

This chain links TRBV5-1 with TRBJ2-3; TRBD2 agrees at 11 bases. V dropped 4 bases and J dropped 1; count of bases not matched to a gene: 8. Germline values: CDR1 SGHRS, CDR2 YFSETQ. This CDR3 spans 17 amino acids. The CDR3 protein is CASSRQTSGDGTDTQYF. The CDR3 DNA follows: TGCGCCAGCAGCCGCCAGACTAGCGGGGACGGCACAGATACGCAGTATTTT.

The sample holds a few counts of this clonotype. The CDR3 coding sequence is TGTGCCAGCAGGAACAGGGTCTCCCCCTACGAGCAGTACTTC. As protein: CASRNRVSPYEQYF. This sequence joins TRBV28 and TRBJ2-7; D might be TRBD1 (6 bases). The CDR3 extends over 14 amino acids. Trimming pared 6 bases from V and 2 bases from J, leaving 14 bases between. Germline V gene data show CDR1 as MDHEN and CDR2 as SYDVKM.

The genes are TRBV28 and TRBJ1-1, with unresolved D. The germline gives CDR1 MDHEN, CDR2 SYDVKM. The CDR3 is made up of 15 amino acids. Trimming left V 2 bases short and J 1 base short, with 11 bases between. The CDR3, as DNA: TGTGCCAGCAGTTTAGGCCGGGATAGGAACACTGAAGCTTTCTTT. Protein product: CASSLGRDRNTEAFF.

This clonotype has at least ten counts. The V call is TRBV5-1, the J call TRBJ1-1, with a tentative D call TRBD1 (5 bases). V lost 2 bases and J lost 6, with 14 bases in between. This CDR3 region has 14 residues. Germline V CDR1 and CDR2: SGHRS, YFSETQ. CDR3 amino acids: CASSLLYRSAEAFF. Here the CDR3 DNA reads TGCGCCAGCAGCTTACTATACAGGTCGGCTGAAGCTTTCTTT.

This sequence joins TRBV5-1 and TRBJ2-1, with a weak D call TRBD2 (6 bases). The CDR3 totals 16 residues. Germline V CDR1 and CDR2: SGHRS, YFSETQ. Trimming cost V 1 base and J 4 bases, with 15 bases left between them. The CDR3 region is CASSLMGLKLYNEQFF. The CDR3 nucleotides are TGCGCCAGCAGCTTGATGGGACTCAAGCTATACAATGAGCAGTTCTTC. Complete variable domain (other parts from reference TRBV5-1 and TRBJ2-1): KAGVTQTPRYLIKTRGQQVTLSCSPISGHRSVSWYQQTPGQGLQFLFEYFSETQRNKGNFPGRFSGRQFSNSRSEMNVSTLELGDSALYLCASSLMGLKLYNEQFFGPGTRLTVL.

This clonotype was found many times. Here the CDR3 reads CAISEPGRGGTDTQYF. The DNA of the CDR3 is TGTGCCATCAGTGAGCCGGGGAGGGGCGGCACAGATACGCAGTATTTT. The gene calls are TRBV10-3 and TRBJ2-3; 7 bases are shared with TRBD2. The V gene's germline CDR1 is ENHRY and CDR2 SYGVKD. V lost 2 bases to trimming and J lost 1 base; unmatched junction nucleotides: 6. This CDR3 is built from 16 residues.

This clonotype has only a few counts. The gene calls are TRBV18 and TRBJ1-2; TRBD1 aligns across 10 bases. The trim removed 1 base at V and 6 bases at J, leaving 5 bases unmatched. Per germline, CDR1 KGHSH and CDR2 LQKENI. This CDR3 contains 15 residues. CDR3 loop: CASSPQHGTGDGYTF. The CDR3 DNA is TGTGCCAGCTCACCACAGCACGGGACAGGGGATGGCTACACCTTC.

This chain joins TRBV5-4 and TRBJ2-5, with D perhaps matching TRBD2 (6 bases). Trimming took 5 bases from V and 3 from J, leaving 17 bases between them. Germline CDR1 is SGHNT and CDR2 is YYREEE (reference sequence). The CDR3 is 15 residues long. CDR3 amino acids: CASSRSRSGKETQYF. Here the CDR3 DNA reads TGTGCCAGCAGTCGGAGTCGTAGCGGAAAAGAGACCCAGTACTTC.

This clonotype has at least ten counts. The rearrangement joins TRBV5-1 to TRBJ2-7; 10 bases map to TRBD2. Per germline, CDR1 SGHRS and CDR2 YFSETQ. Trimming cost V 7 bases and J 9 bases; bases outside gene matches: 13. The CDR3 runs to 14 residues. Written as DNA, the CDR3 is TGCGCCAGCTCCCCGGGACTAGCGACCCCCGGGCAGTACTTC. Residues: CASSPGLATPGQYF.

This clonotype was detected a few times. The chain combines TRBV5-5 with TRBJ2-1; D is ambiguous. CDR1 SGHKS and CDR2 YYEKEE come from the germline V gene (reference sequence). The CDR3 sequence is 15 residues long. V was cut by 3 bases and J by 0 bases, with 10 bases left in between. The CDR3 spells CASSSQSSSYNEQFF. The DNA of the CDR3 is TGTGCCAGCAGCTCCCAGTCGAGCTCCTACAATGAGCAGTTCTTC.

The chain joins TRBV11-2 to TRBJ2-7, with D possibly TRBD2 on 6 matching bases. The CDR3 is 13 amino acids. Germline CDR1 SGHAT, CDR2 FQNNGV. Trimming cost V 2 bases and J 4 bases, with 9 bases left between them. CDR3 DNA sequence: TGTGCCAGCAGCTTACCTAGCGTTTACGAGCAGTACTTC. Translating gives CASSLPSVYEQYF.

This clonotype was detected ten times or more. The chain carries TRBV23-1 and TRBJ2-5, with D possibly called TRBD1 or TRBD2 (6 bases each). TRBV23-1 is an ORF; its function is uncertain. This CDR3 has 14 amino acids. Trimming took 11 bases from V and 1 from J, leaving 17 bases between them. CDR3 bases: TGCGCCCGAGGGGGGCCCCCGACCCAAGAGACCCAGTACTTC. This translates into CARGGPPTQETQYF.

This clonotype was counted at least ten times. Written as DNA, the CDR3 is TGTGCCAGCAGCTCTAGCGGGGCGTCCCAGTACTTC. Protein product: CASSSSGASQYF. V gene TRBV11-2 combines with J gene TRBJ2-5; 9 nucleotides align to TRBD2. The CDR3 is 12 residues long. Germline V lookup: CDR1 SGHAT, CDR2 FQNNGV. V lost 4 bases and J lost 9; bases outside the gene matches: 3.

The CDR3 nucleotides read TGTGCCAGCAGACCCGACAGGGGAGGAGGGCAGCCCCAGCATTTT. It yields the protein CASRPDRGGGQPQHF. The chain recombines TRBV6-5 with TRBJ1-5; 8 nucleotides agree with TRBD1. The V gene's germline CDR1 is MNHEY and CDR2 SVGAGI. V dropped 6 bases and J dropped 7; count of bases not matched to a gene: 11. CDR3 length: 15 residues.

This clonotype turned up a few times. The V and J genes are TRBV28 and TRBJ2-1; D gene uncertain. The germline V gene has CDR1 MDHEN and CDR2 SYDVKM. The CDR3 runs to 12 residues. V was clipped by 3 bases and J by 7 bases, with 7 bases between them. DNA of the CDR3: TGTGCCAGCAGTTTGGGTGTTAATGAGCAGTTCTTC. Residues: CASSLGVNEQFF.